The source of this T cell receptor beta chain is a study of cytomegalovirus exposure and HLA in healthy donors. Study observations and caveats: Within the 120 or so validation repertoires, first-cohort TCR clusters tended to co-occur, according to a later analysis.

In the case of this clone: Antigen: not known.

TCRdb's table, derived via immunoSEQ multiplex PCR, lists solely in-frame clones and lacks some. The sample records some 110,000 clones, about 88% being singletons. V was trimmed by 2 bases and J by 2 bases, leaving 9 bases between them. Germline assignment: CDR1 SQVTM and CDR2 ANQGSEA. The CDR3 has 13 residues. The V and J genes are TRBV29-1 and TRBJ1-2; D perhaps matches TRBD1 (6 bases). The sequenced material came from PBMCs. The sequence derives from a woman aged 18-30 years in good health and CMV-seropositive. CDR3 sequence: CSVEHRVNYGYTF. CDR3 DNA sequence: TGCAGCGTTGAACACAGGGTGAACTATGGCTACACCTTC. Looking up the rest from reference TRBV29-1 and TRBJ1-2 gives the full variable domain: SAVISQKPSRDICQRGTSLTIQCQVDSQVTMMFWYRQQPGQSLTLIATANQGSEATYESGFVIDKFPISRPNLTFSTLTVSNMSPEDSSIYLCSVEHRVNYGYTFGSGTRLTVV.